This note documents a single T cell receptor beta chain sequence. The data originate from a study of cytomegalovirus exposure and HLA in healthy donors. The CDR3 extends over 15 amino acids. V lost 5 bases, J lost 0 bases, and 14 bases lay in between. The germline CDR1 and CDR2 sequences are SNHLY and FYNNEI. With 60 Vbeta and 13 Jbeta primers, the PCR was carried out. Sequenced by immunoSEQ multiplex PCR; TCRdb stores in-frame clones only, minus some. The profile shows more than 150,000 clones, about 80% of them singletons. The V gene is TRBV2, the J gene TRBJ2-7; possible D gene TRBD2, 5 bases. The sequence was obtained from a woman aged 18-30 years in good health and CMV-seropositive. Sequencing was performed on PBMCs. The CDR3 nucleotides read TGTGCCAGCAGTTCACTTAGCGTTCACTCCTACGAGCAGTACTTC. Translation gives CASSSLSVHSYEQYF. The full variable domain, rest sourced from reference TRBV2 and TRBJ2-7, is EPEVTQTPSHQVTQMGQEVILRCVPISNHLYFYWYRQILGQKVEFLVSFYNNEISEKSEIFDDQFSVERPDGSNFTLKIRSTKLEDSAMYFCASSSLSVHSYEQYFGPGTRLTVT.